Each of the 28 T cell receptor beta chains below was sequenced from the same sample in a study of cytomegalovirus exposure and HLA in healthy donors. 13 Jbeta primers and 60 Vbeta primers were used for the PCR. The data were produced by immunoSEQ multiplex PCR, yet TCRdb's version contains in-frame clones alone and is incomplete. The sample table sets out about 130,000 clones. Sequenced input: PBMCs. Receptor source: a middle-aged woman in good health and CMV-seropositive.

The V and J genes are TRBV5-6 and TRBJ2-7; weak D call: TRBD1 (6 bases). The CDR3 has 14 amino acids. Deletions cut 2 bases from V and 4 bases from J, with 13 bases between. Germline-derived CDR1 and CDR2 are SGHDT and YYEEEE. The CDR3 DNA sequence: TGTGCCAGCAGCTTAACAGGGATAAATTACGAGCAGTACTTC. It specifies CASSLTGINYEQYF.

The chain couples TRBV5-8 to TRBJ2-1; possible D gene TRBD2, 6 bases. Germline V gene lookup returns CDR1 SGHTS and CDR2 YDEGEE. V gave up 4 bases and J gave up 1 base, with 12 bases separating them. There are 15 residues in the CDR3. This chain's CDR3 is CASSPRGWSYNEQFF. The CDR3 DNA sequence: TGTGCCAGCAGCCCTCGGGGGTGGTCCTACAATGAGCAGTTCTTC.

The chain combines TRBV7-8 with TRBJ2-7; tentatively, D is TRBD2 (5 bases). The germline gives CDR1 SGHVS, CDR2 FQNEAQ. The CDR3 runs to 14 residues. The V end lost 2 bases, the J end lost 6 bases, and 14 bases lay between the germline ends. CDR3 sequence reads: CASSLFEGVGEQYF. CDR3 bases: TGTGCCAGCAGCTTATTTGAGGGAGTGGGCGAGCAGTACTTC. The full variable domain, rest sourced from reference TRBV7-8 and TRBJ2-7, is GAGVSQSPRYKVAKRGQDVALRCDPISGHVSLFWYQQALGQGPEFLTYFQNEAQLDKSGLPSDRFFAERPEGSVSTLKIQRTQQEDSAVYLCASSLFEGVGEQYFGPGTRLTVT.

The chain recombines TRBV7-2 with TRBJ1-6; 8 positions agree with TRBD1. This CDR3 contains 15 residues. J was trimmed by 7 bases and V by 2 bases; bases with no gene match: 4. Germline CDR1 SGHTA, CDR2 FQGNSA. CDR3 protein: CASSLRQGSNSPLHF. CDR3 DNA sequence: TGTGCCAGCAGCTTAAGACAGGGGAGCAATTCACCCCTCCACTTT.

The chain uses TRBV19 and TRBJ2-3, with a possible D match to TRBD2 (5 bases). Trimming cost V 2 bases and J 1 base, with 10 bases left between them. Germline V gene sequence: CDR1 LNHDA, CDR2 SQIVND (reference sequence). This CDR3 contains 15 residues. The CDR3, as DNA: TGTGCCAGTAGTATAACCGGGGTTGGCACAGATACGCAGTATTTT. The encoded protein is CASSITGVGTDTQYF.

Remarks on this clone: Relative to the germline gene, one junction end is altered; a read error may explain this. The chain is built from TRBV14 and TRBJ2-5; D unclear. Germline CDR1 is SGHDN and CDR2 is FVKESK. The CDR3 consists of 13 residues. Here the CDR3 reads CASRQDGSLTQYF. The CDR3 bases are TGTGCCAGCAGGCAAGACGGTTCCCTGACCCAGTACTTC.

The chain employs TRBV9 and TRBJ2-1; D might be TRBD2 (5 bases). With 2 bases removed from V and 0 bases from J, the gap between germline ends came to 9 bases. The CDR3 contains 15 residues. From germline, CDR1 is SGDLS and CDR2 YYNGEE. CDR3 bases: TGTGCCAGCAGCGTCGGGGTCCTCTCCTACAATGAGCAGTTCTTC. Protein sequence: CASSVGVLSYNEQFF.

The rearrangement links TRBV4-1 to TRBJ1-2, with no clear D. V was cut by 0 bases and J by 5 bases, with 10 bases left in between. Germline V lookup: CDR1 MGHRA, CDR2 YSYEKL. The CDR3 length is 14 residues. The CDR3 protein is CASSQDRNLYGYTF. Here the CDR3 DNA reads TGCGCCAGCAGCCAAGACAGAAATTTATATGGCTACACCTTC.

The rearrangement links TRBV11-2 to TRBJ2-7; maybe TRBD2 (7 bases). The germline CDR1 and CDR2 sequences are SGHAT and FQNNGV. V lost 2 bases and J 9 bases, leaving 20 bases between the germline ends. This CDR3 region has 15 residues. CDR3 bases: TGTGCCAGCAGCTTATGGGGGGGCCTCGGAGAGGGGCAGTACTTC. Protein product: CASSLWGGLGEGQYF.

This chain links TRBV10-3 with TRBJ2-5, with 12 bases aligning to TRBD2. CDR3 length: 19 amino acids. Germline assignment: CDR1 ENHRY and CDR2 SYGVKD. J gave up 1 base and V 2 bases, and 11 bases lay outside the gene matches. The CDR3 DNA reads TGTGCCATCAGTGAGCACCCCTCTCTAGCGGGAGGGCGCCAAGAGACCCAGTACTTC. This gives the protein CAISEHPSLAGGRQETQYF.

J is TRBJ2-1 and V is TRBV6-5; 7 nucleotides line up with TRBD1. The germline V gene encodes CDR1 MNHEY and CDR2 SVGAGI. CDR3 length equals 16 residues. Unmatched junction bases numbered 5, after V lost 0 bases and J lost 3 bases. This CDR3 reads CASSYSFGTDYNEQFF. The CDR3 coding sequence is TGTGCCAGCAGTTACTCGTTCGGGACAGACTACAATGAGCAGTTCTTC.

The gene calls are TRBV7-3 and TRBJ2-2; the D is unclear. CDR3 size: 12 residues. V gave up 3 bases and J gave up 6 bases, with 5 bases separating them. Germline CDR1 and CDR2: SGHTA and FQGTGA. The CDR3 nucleotides read TGTGCCAGCAGCTTCCGGGCCGGGGAGCTGTTTTTT. This encodes CASSFRAGELFF.

This chain links TRBV11-1 with TRBJ1-1, with a weak D call TRBD1 (5 bases). Germline V gives CDR1 SGHAT, CDR2 FQDESV (reference sequence). The CDR3 loop spans 14 amino acids. V was clipped by 5 bases and J by 0 bases, with 10 bases between them. In DNA, the CDR3 is TGTGCCAGCAGCCTACAGGATTTGAACACTGAAGCTTTCTTT. Translating it yields CASSLQDLNTEAFF.

The CDR3 DNA reads TGTGCCAGCTCCAGTCTGGCTAGCGCGTACCAAGAGACCCAGTACTTC. Its protein product is CASSSLASAYQETQYF. The chain is built from TRBV28 and TRBJ2-5; D is perhaps TRBD2 (6 bases). Germline V lookup: CDR1 MDHEN, CDR2 SYDVKM. The CDR3 loop spans 16 amino acids. Trimming shortened V by 8 bases and J by 0 bases, and 19 bases separated the two germline ends.

The rearrangement uses TRBV28 and TRBJ2-1; D is possibly TRBD1 (6 bases). The CDR3 has 12 amino acids. Trimming took 10 bases from V and 5 from J, leaving 12 bases between them. Germline V lookup: CDR1 MDHEN, CDR2 SYDVKM. The CDR3 sequence: CATRRQDNEQFF. CDR3 nucleotides: TGTGCCACTCGGAGACAGGACAATGAGCAGTTCTTC. The full variable domain, rest sourced from reference TRBV28 and TRBJ2-1, is DVKVTQSSRYLVKRTGEKVFLECVQDMDHENMFWYRQDPGLGLRLIYFSYDVKMKEKGDIPEGYSVSREKKERFSLILESASTNQTSMYLCATRRQDNEQFFGPGTRLTVL.

The genes are TRBV5-6 and TRBJ2-5, with a weak D call TRBD2 (5 bases). Per germline, CDR1 SGHDT and CDR2 YYEEEE. The V and J ends lost 2 bases and 4 bases respectively, with 12 bases between them. This CDR3 is 14 amino acids long. CDR3 in amino acids: CASSFGSSLETQYF. The CDR3 region has the DNA TGTGCCAGCAGCTTTGGGTCTAGCTTAGAGACCCAGTACTTC.

The chain combines TRBV7-3 with TRBJ2-6; TRBD2 is a possible D gene (6 bases). CDR3 length: 17 amino acids. Per the germline V gene, CDR1 is SGHTA and CDR2 is FQGTGA. Between the trimmed V and J ends, which lost 1 base and 4 bases, there was a span of 14 bases. As DNA, the CDR3 is TGTGCCAGCAGCTTAATGGTGCGGGGTTCAGGGGCCAACGTCCTGACTTTC. It translates to CASSLMVRGSGANVLTF.

The gene calls are TRBV4-2 and TRBJ2-1; 11 nucleotides align to TRBD1. CDR1 is LGHNA, CDR2 YNFKEQ, per germline. This CDR3 region has 16 residues. V gave up 4 bases and J gave up 3 bases; unmatched junction bases: 5. Here the CDR3 reads CASSRGQGAGYNEQFF. The CDR3 DNA follows: TGTGCCAGCAGCCGAGGACAGGGGGCCGGCTACAATGAGCAGTTCTTC.

The chain employs TRBV9 and TRBJ1-2, with no clear D. Trimming removed 2 bases at V and 5 bases at J, with 13 bases between. Germline lookup yields CDR1 SGDLS and CDR2 YYNGEE. This CDR3 region has 14 residues. CDR3 protein: CASSVEGRSYGYTF. In DNA form, the CDR3 reads TGTGCCAGCAGCGTTGAGGGTCGGAGTTATGGCTACACCTTC.

The chain employs TRBV20-1 and TRBJ1-2; weak D call: TRBD1 (5 bases). The CDR3 spans 9 residues. The germline V gene encodes CDR1 DFQATT and CDR2 SNEGSKA (reference sequence). Deletions cut 6 bases from V and 6 bases from J, with 5 bases between. CDR3 sequence reads: CSARDGYTF. CDR3 bases: TGCAGTGCCAGGGATGGCTACACCTTC.

V is TRBV27 and J is TRBJ1-1; 10 bases agree with TRBD1. The CDR3 has 13 amino acids. The ends lost 6 bases at V and 4 bases at J; junction bases unmatched: 2. CDR1 MNHEY and CDR2 SMNVEV come from the germline V gene (reference sequence). The DNA of the CDR3 is TGTGCCAGCAGGACAGGGGGCGGCACTGAAGCTTTCTTT. This codes for CASRTGGGTEAFF.

CDR3: CASSTPGGKAWNEQFF. DNA for the CDR3: TGTGCCAGCAGCACTCCTGGGGGGAAAGCGTGGAATGAGCAGTTCTTC. The chain carries TRBV5-4 and TRBJ2-1; perhaps TRBD2 as D (6 bases). CDR1 and CDR2 (germline): SGHNT, YYREEE (reference sequence). The V and J ends lost 4 bases and 7 bases respectively, with 21 bases between them. The CDR3 sequence is 16 residues long. Drawing the rest from reference TRBV5-4 and TRBJ2-1, the complete variable domain is ETGVTQSPTHLIKTRGQQVTLRCSSQSGHNTVSWYQQALGQGPQFIFQYYREEENGRGNFPPRFSGLQFPNYSSELNVNALELDDSALYLCASSTPGGKAWNEQFFGPGTRLTVL.

The chain carries TRBV6-5 and TRBJ2-7, with 8 bases lining up with TRBD1. Germline V lookup: CDR1 MNHEY, CDR2 SVGAGI. V lost 6 bases and J lost 4; bases outside the gene matches: 8. The CDR3 has 14 amino acids. The CDR3 loop reads CASSPGQGLYEQYF. CDR3 DNA: TGTGCCAGCAGCCCCGGACAGGGACTTTACGAGCAGTACTTC.

V and J are TRBV7-2 and TRBJ1-1, with 10 positions matching TRBD1. The CDR3 length is 15 residues. Germline assignment: CDR1 SGHTA and CDR2 FQGNSA. J lost 6 bases, V lost 5 bases, and 9 bases had no gene match. As DNA, the CDR3 is TGTGCCAGCAGCGCCCGACAGGGGGCGCCTGCTGAAGCTTTCTTT. Encoded protein: CASSARQGAPAEAFF. The full variable domain, in which reference TRBV7-2 and TRBJ1-1 provide the parts outside the CDR3, is GAGVSQSPSNKVTEKGKDVELRCDPISGHTALYWYRQSLGQGLEFLIYFQGNSAPDKSGLPSDRFSAERTGGSVSTLTIQRTQQEDSAVYLCASSARQGAPAEAFFGQGTRLTVV.

The rearrangement joins TRBV5-6 to TRBJ1-4, with a tentative D call TRBD1 (6 bases). Per germline, CDR1 SGHDT and CDR2 YYEEEE. V was pared by 4 bases and J by 7 bases, with 17 bases between. The CDR3 is 15 amino acids. CDR3 coding DNA: TGTGCCAGCAGCGCAACAGGGCTTCTCAGTGAAAAACTGTTTTTT. This gives the protein CASSATGLLSEKLFF. Drawing the rest from reference TRBV5-6 and TRBJ1-4, the complete variable domain is DAGVTQSPTHLIKTRGQQVTLRCSPKSGHDTVSWYQQALGQGPQFIFQYYEEEERQRGNFPDRFSGHQFPNYSSELNVNALLLGDSALYLCASSATGLLSEKLFFGSGTQLSVL.

This chain joins TRBV9 and TRBJ2-3, with 10 bases identical to TRBD1. Germline values: CDR1 SGDLS, CDR2 YYNGEE. V lost 3 bases and J lost 4; bases outside the gene matches: 8. The CDR3 has 16 residues. CDR3 region: CASSGSKGQGADTQYF. The CDR3 DNA follows: TGTGCCAGCAGCGGAAGTAAAGGACAGGGGGCAGATACGCAGTATTTT.

The V call is TRBV21-1, the J call TRBJ1-2; TRBD1 is taken as the D call from the table, unchecked against the DNA. TRBV21-1 is annotated as a pseudogene. CDR3 length: 15 residues. The CDR3 coding sequence is TGTGCCAGCAGCAGCGGACAGGGAGAAGTCTATGGCTACACCTTC. This codes for CASSSGQGEVYGYTF.

The rearrangement links TRBV19 to TRBJ1-1, with 7 bases aligning to TRBD1. Unmatched junction bases numbered 5, after V lost 4 bases and J lost 3 bases. Germline CDR1 reads LNHDA; CDR2 reads SQIVND (reference sequence). The CDR3 contains 14 residues. CDR3 in DNA: TGTGCCAGTAGTACTACAGGGGTCCACACTGAAGCTTTCTTT. This codes for CASSTTGVHTEAFF. The full variable domain, its missing parts supplied by reference TRBV19 and TRBJ1-1, is DGGITQSPKYLFRKEGQNVTLSCEQNLNHDAMYWYRQDPGQGLRLIYYSQIVNDFQKGDIAEGYSVSREKKESFPLTVTSAQKNPTAFYLCASSTTGVHTEAFFGQGTRLTVV.